The 21 T cell receptor beta chains below were found in one sample sequenced in a study of read filtering for tumor transcriptome and immune sequencing. From roughly 0.4 ug of RNA, a library with molecular barcoded alpha/delta and beta/gamma adaptors was made. TCRdb re-derived calls from the reads in MiXCR, one entry per CDR3 protein. The data contain 5,000 to 6,500 distinct CDR3 sequences, approximately 22% of them singletons. The source material was a population of CD138-negative cells sorted from bone marrow. These receptors all stem from a donor at least 40 years old with multiple myeloma.

By sample share, this clonotype is medium-sized (0.01 to 0.1%). This sequence joins TRBV29-1 and TRBJ2-1, with a weak D call TRBD2 (6 bases). The CDR3 sequence is 18 residues long. V was clipped by 7 bases and J by 1 base, with 26 bases between them. The germline V gene encodes CDR1 SQVTM and CDR2 ANQGSEA. CDR3 sequence (DNA): TGCAGCGCAGCCGGGATAGCGGACCCAGGCCCATCCTACAATGAGCAGTTCTTC. As protein: CSAAGIADPGPSYNEQFF.

This clonotype was seen only once. The conserved closing phenylalanine or tryptophan is absent in this CDR3, likely reflecting a read error. The J gene is TRBJ2-7, the V gene TRBV7-9, with a possible D match to TRBD2 (6 bases). In germline, CDR1 is SEHNR, CDR2 FQNEAQ (reference sequence). This CDR3 is built from 16 residues. DNA of the CDR3: TGTGTCAGCAGCTTAAGGGGCCCGGGGGTGTCCTACGAGCAGTACCTC. Protein sequence: CVSSLRGPGVSYEQYL.

In its sample, this clonotype ranks as medium-sized (0.01 to 0.1%). The V and J genes are TRBV10-1 and TRBJ2-5; the D gene is possibly TRBD1 (5 bases). This CDR3 spans 15 amino acids. Germline V gene lookup returns CDR1 WNHNN and CDR2 SYGVQD (reference sequence). Trimming cost V 2 bases and J 2 bases, with 12 bases left between them. The CDR3 coding sequence is TGCGCCAGCAGTGAGAACAGGAGCTTACAAGAGACCCAGTACTTC. This gives the protein CASSENRSLQETQYF.

Relative to its sample, this clonotype is medium-sized. The gene calls are TRBV6-5 and TRBJ2-2; a weak D match, TRBD1 (5 bases). V lost 3 bases and J lost 2, with 10 bases in between. Germline CDR1 MNHEY, CDR2 SVGAGI. The CDR3 contains 15 residues. CDR3 in amino acids: CASSYTRTNTGELFF. The CDR3 region has the DNA TGTGCCAGCAGTTATACCAGGACAAACACCGGGGAGCTGTTTTTT.

Comments on this clonotype: The junction departs from germline at one end; a sequencing error may be responsible. The V gene is TRBV28, the J gene TRBJ1-1, with D maybe TRBD1 (6 bases). The CDR3 has 13 residues. The germline V gene has CDR1 MDHEN and CDR2 SYDVKM. CDR3 protein: CASSSSGTIEALF. CDR3 bases: TGCGCCAGCAGTTCGAGCGGGACAATCGAAGCTCTCTTT.

This clonotype was recorded once. A single base separates this from a much larger clone, so it may be a read error. The J gene is TRBJ2-7, the V gene TRBV20-1, with TRBD2 matching 9 bases. Unmatched junction bases numbered 3, after V lost 4 bases and J lost 2 bases. CDR1 and CDR2 from the germline V gene are DFQATT and SNEGSKA (reference sequence). There are 13 residues in the CDR3. This CDR3 reads CSATAGGTYEQYF. In DNA, the CDR3 is TGCAGTGCTACCGCGGGAGGGACCTACGAGCAGTACTTC.

This clonotype has at least ten counts. The rearrangement links TRBV28 to TRBJ2-3, with D possibly being TRBD2 (5 bases). From germline, CDR1 is MDHEN and CDR2 SYDVKM. V was shortened by 0 bases and J by 4 bases, with 14 bases between the two germline ends. The CDR3 has 16 residues. CDR3 DNA sequence: TGTGCCAGCAGTTTATGGGGCAGGAGGAGCTCAGATACGCAGTATTTT. Encoded protein: CASSLWGRRSSDTQYF.

This clonotype was seen ten or more times. The chain uses TRBV12-3 or TRBV12-4 and TRBJ1-5, with a possible D match to TRBD1 (5 bases). The ends were cut back, 3 bases at V and 2 bases at J, with 14 bases in the middle. CDR3 size: 16 residues. The DNA of the CDR3 is TGTGCCAGCAGTTTGACGGGGTGGGACGGCAATCAGCCCCAGCATTTT. Protein sequence: CASSLTGWDGNQPQHF.

At least ten counts were recorded for this clonotype. The V call is TRBV11-2, the J call TRBJ2-5, with D possibly matching TRBD1 (6 bases). The CDR3 consists of 14 residues. CDR1 is SGHAT and CDR2 is FQNNGV in the germline V gene. The V end was cut by 1 base, the J end by 1 base, with 7 bases between. The CDR3 spells CASSLVQGQETQYF. The CDR3 DNA follows: TGTGCCAGCAGCTTAGTACAGGGCCAAGAGACCCAGTACTTC.

This clonotype is labeled medium-sized. The V gene is TRBV12-3 or TRBV12-4, the J gene TRBJ2-3, with TRBD1 matching 7 bases. CDR3 length equals 16 residues. Unmatched junction bases numbered 14, after V lost 7 bases and J lost 4 bases. CDR3 loop: CASTLGVGGLADTQYF. The CDR3 nucleotides read TGTGCCAGCACTCTAGGGGTAGGGGGCCTCGCAGATACGCAGTATTTT.

Turning to this clonotype: A read error is possible here, since a much larger clone lies one base away. This chain uses TRBV11-2 with TRBJ2-3, with TRBD1 matching over 9 bases. There are 16 residues in the CDR3. Germline values: CDR1 SGHAT, CDR2 FQNNGV. CDR3 sequence reads: CASGFHTGGTTDTQYF. DNA of the CDR3: TGTGCCAGCGGCTTCCACACAGGGGGCACCACAGATACGCAGTATTTT.

This clonotype has only a few counts. The chain is built from TRBV20-1 and TRBJ2-3; 12 bases match TRBD2. Germline V gene data show CDR1 as DFQATT and CDR2 as SNEGSKA (reference sequence). After removal of 4 bases from V and 4 bases from J, the junction contained 12 bases not matched to a gene. There are 17 residues in the CDR3. DNA for the CDR3: TGCAGTGCTATACCCCGGGCTAGCGGGAGGGGGGCAGATACGCAGTATTTT. Translation gives CSAIPRASGRGADTQYF.

Of note for this clonotype: This sequence may be a read error, since a much larger clone differs from it by one base. The chain links TRBV5-1 to TRBJ2-2, with a possible D match to TRBD1 (6 bases). This CDR3 spans 17 amino acids. V lost 4 bases to trimming and J lost 6 bases, with 22 bases between them. Per the germline V gene, CDR1 is SGHRS and CDR2 is YFSETQ. The CDR3 sequence: CASSLARGGLVSGELFF. Written as DNA, the CDR3 is TGCGCCAGCAGCCTCGCCAGGGGCGGGCTTGTCTCCGGGGAGCTGTTTTTT.

This clonotype was observed a single time. The chain combines TRBV29-1 with TRBJ2-3, with 11 bases lining up with TRBD2. V was pared by 8 bases and J by 3 bases, with 16 bases of the junction left unmatched. The germline V gene has CDR1 SQVTM and CDR2 ANQGSEA. This CDR3 spans 17 amino acids. This CDR3 reads CSQASGRSITGTDTQYF. Written as DNA, the CDR3 is TGCAGCCAAGCTAGCGGGAGGTCCATTACTGGTACAGATACGCAGTATTTT.

This clonotype is medium-sized (0.01 to 0.1%) in the sample. The chain has TRBV12-3 or TRBV12-4 and TRBJ2-3; 7 bases fit TRBD2. J lost 0 bases, V lost 5 bases, and 2 bases had no gene match. The CDR3 length is 14 residues. This CDR3 is CASSREASTDTQYF. Written as DNA, the CDR3 is TGTGCCAGCAGTCGGGAGGCGAGCACAGATACGCAGTATTTT.

This clonotype was observed a handful of times. The chain links TRBV10-2 to TRBJ2-1; 14 bases fit TRBD2. Germline V gene data show CDR1 as WSHSY and CDR2 as SAAADI. This CDR3 comprises 15 residues. With V trimmed by 6 bases and J by 8 bases, 6 bases remained unmatched. Written as DNA, the CDR3 is TGCGCCAGCAGGGGGACTAGCGGGAGTGCGGATGAGCAGTTCTTC. Translation gives CASRGTSGSADEQFF.

Comments on this clonotype: A read error may produce the germline difference seen at one junction end. The rearrangement uses TRBV12-3 or TRBV12-4 and TRBJ2-1, with TRBD1 as a possible D gene (6 bases). The CDR3 loop spans 16 amino acids. The CDR3 protein is CVSSLDKSGVWNEQFF. The CDR3 DNA is TGTGTCAGCAGTTTAGATAAGTCAGGGGTATGGAACGAGCAGTTCTTT.

This clonotype was recorded at least ten times. V gene TRBV5-4 combines with J gene TRBJ2-1; 8 nucleotides agree with TRBD2. CDR3 length: 14 residues. V shed 4 bases, J shed 8 bases, and the junction held 8 bases outside the gene matches. Germline CDR1 SGHNT, CDR2 YYREEE (reference sequence). The CDR3 coding sequence is TGTGCCAGCAGCCAGGACGGGGGGGGCGATGAGCAGTTCTTC. Its protein is CASSQDGGGDEQFF.

At least ten counts were recorded for this clonotype. CDR3: CSASRLAGSEQYF. Here the CDR3 DNA reads TGCAGTGCTAGTCGTCTAGCGGGATCCGAGCAGTACTTC. The chain couples TRBV20-1 to TRBJ2-7; 9 nucleotides agree with TRBD2. After removal of 3 bases from V and 6 bases from J, the junction contained 6 bases not matched to a gene. The CDR3 covers 13 residues. The V gene's germline CDR1 is DFQATT and CDR2 SNEGSKA (reference sequence).

This clonotype was picked up many times. The rearrangement joins TRBV15 to TRBJ1-5; D unclear. V gave up 8 bases and J gave up 2 bases, with 19 bases separating them. The germline CDR1 and CDR2 sequences are LNHNV and YYDKDF (reference sequence). This CDR3 has 16 residues. For the CDR3, the DNA is TGTGCCACCTGCGCAGTTCGGCGCGTAGGCAATCAGCCCCAGCATTTT. Amino acid sequence: CATCAVRRVGNQPQHF.

There are many counts of this clonotype. The chain carries TRBV28 and TRBJ2-3; D is unresolved. The germline V and J ends were trimmed by 3 bases and 4 bases, with 11 bases remaining between them. In germline, CDR1 is MDHEN, CDR2 SYDVKM. The CDR3 sequence is 14 residues long. The CDR3 reads CASSFAEWADTQYF. In DNA, the CDR3 is TGTGCCAGCAGTTTCGCCGAGTGGGCAGATACGCAGTATTTT. Drawing the rest from reference TRBV28 and TRBJ2-3, the complete variable domain is DVKVTQSSRYLVKRTGEKVFLECVQDMDHENMFWYRQDPGLGLRLIYFSYDVKMKEKGDIPEGYSVSREKKERFSLILESASTNQTSMYLCASSFAEWADTQYFGPGTRLTVL.